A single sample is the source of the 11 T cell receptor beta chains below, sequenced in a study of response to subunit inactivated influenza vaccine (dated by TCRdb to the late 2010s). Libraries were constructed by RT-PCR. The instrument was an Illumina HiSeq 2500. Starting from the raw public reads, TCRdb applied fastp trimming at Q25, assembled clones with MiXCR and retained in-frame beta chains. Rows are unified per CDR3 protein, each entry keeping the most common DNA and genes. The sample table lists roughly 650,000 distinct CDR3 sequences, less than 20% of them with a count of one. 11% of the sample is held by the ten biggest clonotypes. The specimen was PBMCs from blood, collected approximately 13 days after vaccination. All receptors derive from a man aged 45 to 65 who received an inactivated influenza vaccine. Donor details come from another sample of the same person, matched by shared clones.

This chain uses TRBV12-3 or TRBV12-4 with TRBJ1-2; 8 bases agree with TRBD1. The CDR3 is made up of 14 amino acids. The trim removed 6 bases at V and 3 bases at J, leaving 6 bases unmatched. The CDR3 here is CASSHGTGYYGYTF. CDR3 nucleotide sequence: TGTGCCAGCAGCCACGGGACAGGCTACTATGGCTACACCTTC.

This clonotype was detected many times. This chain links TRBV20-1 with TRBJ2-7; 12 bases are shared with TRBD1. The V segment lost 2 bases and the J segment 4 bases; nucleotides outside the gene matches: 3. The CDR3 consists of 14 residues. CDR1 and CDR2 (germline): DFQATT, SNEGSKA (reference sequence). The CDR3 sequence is CSARPGQGAYEQYF. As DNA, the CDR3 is TGCAGTGCTAGACCGGGACAGGGGGCTTACGAGCAGTACTTC.

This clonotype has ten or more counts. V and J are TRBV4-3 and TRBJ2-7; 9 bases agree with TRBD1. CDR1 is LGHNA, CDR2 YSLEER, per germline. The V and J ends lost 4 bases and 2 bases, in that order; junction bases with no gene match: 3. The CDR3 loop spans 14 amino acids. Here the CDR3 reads CASSPGTGTYEQYF. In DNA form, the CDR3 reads TGCGCCAGCAGCCCTGGGACAGGGACCTACGAGCAGTACTTC.

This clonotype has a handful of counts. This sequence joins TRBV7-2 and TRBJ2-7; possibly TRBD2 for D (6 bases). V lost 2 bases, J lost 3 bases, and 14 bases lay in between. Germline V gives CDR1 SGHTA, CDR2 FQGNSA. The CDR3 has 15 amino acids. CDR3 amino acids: CASSLQTGLNYEQYF. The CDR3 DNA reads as TGTGCCAGCAGCTTACAAACGGGACTCAACTACGAGCAGTACTTC.

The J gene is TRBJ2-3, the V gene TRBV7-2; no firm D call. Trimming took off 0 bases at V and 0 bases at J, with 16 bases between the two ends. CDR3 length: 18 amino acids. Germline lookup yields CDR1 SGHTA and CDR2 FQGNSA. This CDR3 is CASSLARLVQQSTDTQYF. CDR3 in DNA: TGTGCCAGCAGCTTAGCGCGATTGGTACAGCAAAGCACAGATACGCAGTATTTT.

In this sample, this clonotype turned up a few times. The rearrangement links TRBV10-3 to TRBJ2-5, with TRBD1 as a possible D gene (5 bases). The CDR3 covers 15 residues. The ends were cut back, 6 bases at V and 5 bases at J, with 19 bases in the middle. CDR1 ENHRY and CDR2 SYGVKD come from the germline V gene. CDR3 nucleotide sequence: TGTGCCATCAGCTCGGGCCAGGGTTATGGTGAGACCCAGTACTTC. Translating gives CAISSGQGYGETQYF.

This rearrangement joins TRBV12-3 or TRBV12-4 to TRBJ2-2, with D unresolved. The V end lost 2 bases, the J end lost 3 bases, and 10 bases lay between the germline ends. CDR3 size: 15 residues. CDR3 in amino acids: CASSLSTRHTGELFF. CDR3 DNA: TGTGCCAGCAGTTTAAGCACTCGACACACCGGGGAGCTGTTTTTT.

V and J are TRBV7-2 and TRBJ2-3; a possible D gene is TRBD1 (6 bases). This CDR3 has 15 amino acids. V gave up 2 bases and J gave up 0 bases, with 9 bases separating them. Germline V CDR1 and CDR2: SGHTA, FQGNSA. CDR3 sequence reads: CASSLSQGSTDTQYF. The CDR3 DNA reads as TGTGCCAGCAGCTTATCACAGGGTAGCACAGATACGCAGTATTTT.

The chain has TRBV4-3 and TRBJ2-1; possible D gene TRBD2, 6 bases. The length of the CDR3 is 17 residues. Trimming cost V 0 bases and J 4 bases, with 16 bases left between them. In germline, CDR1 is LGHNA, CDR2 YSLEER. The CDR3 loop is CASSQDGPSAKYNEQFF. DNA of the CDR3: TGCGCCAGCAGCCAAGATGGCCCTAGCGCAAAATACAATGAGCAGTTCTTC.

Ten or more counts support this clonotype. CDR3 loop: CASRTTTGELFF. The CDR3 region has the DNA TGTGCCAGCAGGACTACCACCGGGGAGCTGTTTTTT. The J gene is TRBJ2-2, the V gene TRBV28; a possible D gene is TRBD2 (5 bases). The V and J ends lost 6 bases and 4 bases respectively, with 6 bases between them. The germline V gene has CDR1 MDHEN and CDR2 SYDVKM. The CDR3 covers 12 residues. The full variable domain, completed using reference TRBV28 and TRBJ2-2, is DVKVTQSSRYLVKRTGEKVFLECVQDMDHENMFWYRQDPGLGLRLIYFSYDVKMKEKGDIPEGYSVSREKKERFSLILESASTNQTSMYLCASRTTTGELFFGEGSRLTVL.

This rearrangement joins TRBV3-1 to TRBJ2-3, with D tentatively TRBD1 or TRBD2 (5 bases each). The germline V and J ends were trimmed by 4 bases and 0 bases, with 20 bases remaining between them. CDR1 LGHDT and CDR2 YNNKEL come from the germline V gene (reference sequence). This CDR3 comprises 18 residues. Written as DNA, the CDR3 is TGTGCCAGCAGCCCCTCCGAGGGGCCCGAGCCTAGCACAGATACGCAGTATTTT. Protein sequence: CASSPSEGPEPSTDTQYF.